This TCR beta chain originates from a study of T cell responses to AZD1222 COVID-19 vaccine. Whole-study results and caveats: Clonal diversity was possibly underestimated, and white British individuals and females predominated among donors. Baseline seropositivity occurred in only 5 to 7 AZD1222 recipients. Two doses of AZD1222 preceded a rise in Spike-specific TCR breadth and depth. Repertoire samples came only from after the peak T cell response.

Germline CDR1 is KGHSH and CDR2 is LQKENI. This CDR3 has 13 amino acids. V was pared by 0 bases and J by 11 bases, with 13 bases between. This clone was observed once. Its antigen is currently unknown. Assay used: immunoSEQ multiplex PCR; TCRdb lists only in-frame clones, some missing. The sample contains roughly 130,000 clones, 80% to 90% of which appear only once. The clonotype was recovered from an adult in good health. The chain joins TRBV18 to TRBJ1-2; D gene unclear. Sequenced here: peripheral blood, sampled on day 0 of AZD1222 vaccination. The CDR3 DNA is TGTGCCAGCTCACCACCGTGGGAAGGAGGGTACACCTTC. Amino acids: CASSPPWEGGYTF.